The 26 T cell receptor beta chains below were found in one sample sequenced in a study of cytomegalovirus exposure and HLA in healthy donors. It was with 60 Vbeta and 13 Jbeta primers that the PCR ran. Libraries were prepared by immunoSEQ multiplex PCR; TCRdb keeps only in-frame clonotypes and omits some of them. The data contain 150,000 or so clones, just under 75% of them singletons. Source material: PBMCs. These receptor sequences come from a young woman in good health and CMV-seronegative.

V and J are TRBV11-3 and TRBJ2-3, with 8 bases identical to TRBD2. The germline V gene encodes CDR1 SGHNT and CDR2 YENEEA. The CDR3 extends over 14 amino acids. V lost 5 bases, J lost 2 bases, and 3 bases stayed unmatched. In DNA, the CDR3 is TGTGCCAGCAGCCTTAGCGGGACCACAGATACGCAGTATTTT. Protein: CASSLSGTTDTQYF. The full variable domain, with the rest looked up from reference TRBV11-3 and TRBJ2-3, is EAGVVQSPRYKIIEKKQPVAFWCNPISGHNTLYWYLQNLGQGPELLIRYENEEAVDDSQLPKDRFSAERLKGVDSTLKIQPAELGDSAVYLCASSLSGTTDTQYFGPGTRLTVL.

This chain uses TRBV28 with TRBJ1-1, with 9 bases matching TRBD1. V dropped 4 bases and J dropped 10; count of bases not matched to a gene: 4. The CDR3 consists of 12 residues. Germline V gene lookup returns CDR1 MDHEN and CDR2 SYDVKM. The CDR3 sequence: CASSSQGARAFF. CDR3 nucleotide sequence: TGTGCCAGCAGTTCACAGGGGGCTCGAGCTTTCTTT.

This sequence joins TRBV19 and TRBJ2-1; D may be TRBD2 (5 bases). From germline, CDR1 is LNHDA and CDR2 SQIVND (reference sequence). V lost 3 bases, J lost 4 bases, and 16 bases lay in between. The CDR3 covers 16 residues. The CDR3, as DNA: TGTGCCAGTAGTATGAACGGACTCCTTTATTACAATGAGCAGTTCTTC. Its translation is CASSMNGLLYYNEQFF.

The sample holds a few counts of this clone. The J gene is TRBJ1-6, the V gene TRBV15, with D perhaps matching TRBD1 (5 bases). The CDR3 is 17 amino acids. The V end was cut by 2 bases, the J end by 8 bases, with 19 bases between. CDR1 is LNHNV, CDR2 YYDKDF, per germline (reference sequence). The CDR3 sequence is CATSRKGAPGGHSPLHF. The CDR3 DNA reads as TGTGCCACCAGCAGAAAAGGGGCCCCGGGAGGACATTCACCCCTCCACTTT. Based on the CDR3 plus reference TRBV15 and TRBJ1-6, the full variable domain is DAMVIQNPRYQVTQFGKPVTLSCSQTLNHNVMYWYQQKSSQAPKLLFHYYDKDFNNEADTPDNFQSRRPNTSFCFLDIRSPGLGDTAMYLCATSRKGAPGGHSPLHFGNGTRLTVT.

As concerns this clone: At the DNA level, this CDR3 is encoded by other sequences in the same sample as well. The V call is TRBV7-3, the J call TRBJ1-2, with D unresolved. The CDR3 loop spans 13 amino acids. Trimming took 5 bases from V and 2 from J, leaving 9 bases between them. CDR1 is SGHTA and CDR2 is FQGTGA in the germline V gene. The CDR3 loop is CASSPDKNYGYTF. CDR3 nucleotide sequence: TGTGCCAGCAGCCCAGACAAGAACTATGGCTACACCTTC.

This sequence joins TRBV5-6 and TRBJ1-2; possible D gene TRBD1, 6 bases. CDR1 is SGHDT, CDR2 YYEEEE, per germline. This CDR3 spans 14 amino acids. The ends were cut back, 4 bases at V and 8 bases at J, with 18 bases in the middle. CDR3 residues: CASSPKDRTRGYTF. CDR3 sequence (DNA): TGTGCCAGCAGCCCAAAAGACAGGACTAGGGGCTACACCTTC.

The rearrangement joins TRBV4-1 to TRBJ2-2; 10 nucleotides align to TRBD2. V shed 4 bases and J 5 bases; nucleotides not matched to a gene: 7. CDR3 length equals 16 residues. Per germline, CDR1 MGHRA and CDR2 YSYEKL. The CDR3 loop is CASSRGSGRATGELFF. CDR3 nucleotides: TGCGCCAGCAGCCGCGGGAGCGGGAGGGCGACCGGGGAGCTGTTTTTT.

Regarding this clone: One end of the junction is discordant with germline, which a read error may explain. The chain joins TRBV7-9 to TRBJ2-4, with 10 bases identical to TRBD2. This CDR3 has 14 residues. Germline V CDR1 and CDR2: SEHNR, FQNEAQ (reference sequence). The CDR3 nucleotides are TGTTCCAGCAGCCCCTCTAGCGGGAGAGACATTCAGTACTTC. Encoded protein: CSSSPSSGRDIQYF.

This clone has a single count. The chain carries TRBV19 and TRBJ1-1; 11 nucleotides line up with TRBD1. Unmatched junction bases numbered 8, after V lost 3 bases and J lost 5 bases. CDR1 and CDR2 from the germline V gene are LNHDA and SQIVND (reference sequence). The CDR3 loop spans 16 amino acids. The CDR3 bases are TGTGCCAGTAGTATGGACAGGGGGCGAGTGGGTACTGAAGCTTTCTTT. It translates to CASSMDRGRVGTEAFF.

The chain uses TRBV4-1 and TRBJ1-6, with D possibly matching TRBD1 (6 bases). CDR1 is MGHRA, CDR2 YSYEKL, per germline. The CDR3 has 16 residues. Trimming removed 2 bases at V and 6 bases at J, with 14 bases between. The CDR3 is CASSQTTGFLNSPLHF. DNA of the CDR3: TGCGCCAGCAGCCAAACGACAGGTTTCCTTAATTCACCCCTCCACTTT.

The chain recombines TRBV27 with TRBJ1-2; TRBD1 might be the D (6 bases). Trimming removed 3 bases from V and 2 bases from J, with 16 bases in between. CDR3 size: 16 residues. Germline CDR1 is MNHEY and CDR2 is SMNVEV (reference sequence). The CDR3 nucleotides are TGTGCCAGCAGTTTTACCGCCACAGGGACCAACTATGGCTACACCTTC. This gives the protein CASSFTATGTNYGYTF.

V is TRBV15 and J is TRBJ1-3; no firm D call. Germline values: CDR1 LNHNV, CDR2 YYDKDF (reference sequence). V was trimmed by 0 bases and J by 4 bases, leaving 10 bases between them. CDR3 length: 15 residues. The CDR3 DNA reads TGTGCCACCAGCAGAGAATTGGTGGCCGGAAACACCATATATTTT. Its translation is CATSRELVAGNTIYF.

This clone was picked up one time. The rearrangement uses TRBV28 and TRBJ1-2; D is undetermined. Looked up from germline, CDR1 is MDHEN and CDR2 is SYDVKM. V was clipped by 4 bases and J by 1 base, with 10 bases between them. This CDR3 is built from 14 residues. The CDR3 DNA reads TGTGCCAGCAGTTCTCTCGGGGATAACTATGGCTACACCTTC. It yields the protein CASSSLGDNYGYTF.

This chain connects TRBV5-8 to TRBJ1-1, with TRBD1 identical over 10 bases. The CDR3 runs to 14 residues. Germline V gene lookup returns CDR1 SGHTS and CDR2 YDEGEE. V was pared by 3 bases and J by 4 bases, with 3 bases of the junction left unmatched. The CDR3 is CASSSTGGGTEAFF. In DNA, the CDR3 is TGTGCCAGCAGCTCGACAGGGGGCGGCACTGAAGCTTTCTTT.

Here the CDR3 DNA reads TGTGCCAGCAGCACTGAACGAGTTGCTAACTATGGCTACACCTTC. This sequence encodes CASSTERVANYGYTF. V usage is TRBV7-8 and J usage is TRBJ1-2; D gene uncertain. V dropped 5 bases and J dropped 0 bases, with 13 bases sitting between them. CDR1 and CDR2 from the germline V gene are SGHVS and FQNEAQ. The length of the CDR3 is 15 residues.

The chain employs TRBV9 and TRBJ1-3; perhaps TRBD1 as D (6 bases). The CDR3 contains 15 residues. Trimming shortened V by 3 bases and J by 2 bases, and 12 bases separated the two germline ends. Germline-derived CDR1 and CDR2 are SGDLS and YYNGEE. CDR3 in DNA: TGTGCCAGCAGCGGAGCCTCAGGGGCTGGAAACACCATATATTTT. Translated, it gives CASSGASGAGNTIYF.

This clone was recorded once. V and J are TRBV5-1 and TRBJ2-1; TRBD2 agrees at 10 bases. V trimming: 4 bases; J trimming: 10 bases; junction bases outside the gene matches: 14. The length of the CDR3 is 16 residues. Germline lookup yields CDR1 SGHRS and CDR2 YFSETQ. The DNA of the CDR3 is TGCGCCAGCAGCCCCGCCGCAGCGGGAGGGTTCAGGGAGCAGTTCTTC. It translates to CASSPAAAGGFREQFF. Based on the CDR3 plus reference TRBV5-1 and TRBJ2-1, the full variable domain is KAGVTQTPRYLIKTRGQQVTLSCSPISGHRSVSWYQQTPGQGLQFLFEYFSETQRNKGNFPGRFSGRQFSNSRSEMNVSTLELGDSALYLCASSPAAAGGFREQFFGPGTRLTVL.

The chain uses TRBV11-3 and TRBJ2-1; D is undetermined. Per germline, CDR1 SGHNT and CDR2 YENEEA. The CDR3 has 15 amino acids. V lost 3 bases and J lost 7, with 16 bases in between. CDR3 residues: CASSFSLMRRNEQFF. DNA of the CDR3: TGTGCCAGCAGCTTTTCCTTGATGAGGAGAAATGAGCAGTTCTTC.

The DNA of the CDR3 is TGCGCCAGCAGCCAAGTCGTAGGTCAGGGGAACACTGAAGCTTTCTTT. It encodes CASSQVVGQGNTEAFF. The chain combines TRBV4-3 with TRBJ1-1; maybe TRBD1 (5 bases). This CDR3 has 16 residues. CDR1 and CDR2 (germline): LGHNA, YSLEER. V was clipped by 1 base and J by 1 base, with 13 bases between them.

The chain links TRBV14 to TRBJ2-7, with 8 nucleotides matching TRBD1. Germline V gene data show CDR1 as SGHDN and CDR2 as FVKESK. This CDR3 has 14 amino acids. J was trimmed by 4 bases and V by 0 bases; bases with no gene match: 2. CDR3 nucleotide sequence: TGTGCCAGCAGCCAAGACAGGGGGCTGTACGAGCAGTACTTC. The encoded protein is CASSQDRGLYEQYF. Based on the CDR3 plus reference TRBV14 and TRBJ2-7, the full variable domain is EAGVTQFPSHSVIEKGQTVTLRCDPISGHDNLYWYRRVMGKEIKFLLHFVKESKQDESGMPNNRFLAERTGGTYSTLKVQPAELEDSGVYFCASSQDRGLYEQYFGPGTRLTVT.

The gene calls are TRBV7-9 and TRBJ1-1, with D possibly being TRBD1 (6 bases). CDR1 is SEHNR and CDR2 is FQNEAQ in the germline V gene (reference sequence). V lost 5 bases and J 2 bases, leaving 24 bases between the germline ends. This CDR3 region has 18 residues. For the CDR3, the DNA is TGTGCCAGCAGCCACGTCGACAGGTTCCCCGAGGTCAACACTGAAGCTTTCTTT. Its translation: CASSHVDRFPEVNTEAFF.

V and J are TRBV27 and TRBJ1-6; TRBD1 might be the D (5 bases). CDR3 size: 15 residues. With 2 bases removed from V and 7 bases from J, the gap between germline ends came to 12 bases. Germline CDR1 is MNHEY and CDR2 is SMNVEV (reference sequence). The CDR3 region is CASSLGGGVNSPLHF. CDR3 sequence (DNA): TGTGCCAGCAGTTTAGGGGGGGGAGTGAATTCACCCCTCCACTTT.

The gene calls are TRBV25-1 and TRBJ2-3; 8 bases fit TRBD2. CDR1 MGHDK and CDR2 SYGVNS come from the germline V gene. The CDR3 spans 16 residues. V was clipped by 3 bases and J by 1 base; unmatched bases: 6. The CDR3 nucleotides read TGTGCCAGCAGTGATACGCGGGGGGCCCGCACAGATACGCAGTATTTT. Amino acid sequence: CASSDTRGARTDTQYF.

The chain links TRBV4-3 to TRBJ1-2; perhaps TRBD1 as D (5 bases). This CDR3 spans 14 amino acids. V was cut by 4 bases and J by 2 bases, with 11 bases left in between. Germline V gives CDR1 LGHNA, CDR2 YSLEER. CDR3 residues: CASSPRQSNYGYTF. The CDR3 DNA reads TGCGCCAGCAGCCCCCGACAGAGCAACTATGGCTACACCTTC.

This clone was counted a single time. J is TRBJ2-2 and V is TRBV12-2; the listed D gene, TRBD2, was not tested against the DNA. TRBV12-2 is a recognized pseudogene. This CDR3 region has 17 residues. Here the CDR3 DNA reads TGTGCAAGTCGCTCCCCCACTAGCGGGAAGTACACCGGGGAGCTGTTTTTT. Amino acids: CASRSPTSGKYTGELFF.

Written as DNA, the CDR3 is TGTGCCAGCAGCTTACGAGGGGGGGGCGGGTCGGGGGAGCTGTTTTTT. Translating it yields CASSLRGGGGSGELFF. The rearrangement links TRBV7-2 to TRBJ2-2; TRBD2 might be the D (7 bases). The V gene's germline CDR1 is SGHTA and CDR2 FQGNSA. The germline V and J ends were trimmed by 2 bases and 8 bases, with 18 bases remaining between them. The CDR3 is 16 amino acids.